This T cell receptor (beta chain) was recorded in a study of blood T cell repertoires in COVID-19. Turning to the study itself: COVID-19 samples collected from the United States, Italy and Spain covered acute and convalescent phases. The cDNA or gDNA used as material had been derived from T cells, B-cell-depleted T cells, or PBMCs.

The germline V gene has CDR1 ENHRY and CDR2 SYGVKD. Trimming pared 3 bases from V and 7 bases from J, leaving 9 bases between. The CDR3 contains 12 residues. Original processing methods: Reference gene primers were amplified, and this amplification served to estimate nucleated cell counts. Method: immunoSEQ multiplex PCR; TCRdb's copy keeps in-frame clones and lacks some. V, J and clone size were drawn from that table, and D and trimming were deduced from the DNA. The sample lists roughly 80,000 clones, roughly 82% occurring once. The chain links TRBV10-3 to TRBJ1-2, with D perhaps matching TRBD1 (5 bases). This TCR derives from an elderly man with acute or convalescent COVID-19. The sample taken for sequencing was peripheral blood. The CDR3 loop reads CAISERTLGYTF. The CDR3 DNA follows: TGTGCCATCAGTGAAAGGACACTTGGCTACACCTTC.